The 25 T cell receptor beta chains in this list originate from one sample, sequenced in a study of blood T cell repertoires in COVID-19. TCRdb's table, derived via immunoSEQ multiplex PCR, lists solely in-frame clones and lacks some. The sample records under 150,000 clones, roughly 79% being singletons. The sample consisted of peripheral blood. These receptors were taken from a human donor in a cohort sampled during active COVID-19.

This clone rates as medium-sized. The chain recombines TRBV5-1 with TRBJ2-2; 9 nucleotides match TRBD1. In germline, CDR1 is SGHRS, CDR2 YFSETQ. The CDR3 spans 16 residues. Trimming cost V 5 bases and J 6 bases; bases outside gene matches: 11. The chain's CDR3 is CASSQRTGEPAGELFF. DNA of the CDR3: TGCGCCAGCAGTCAGAGGACAGGGGAACCCGCCGGGGAGCTGTTTTTT.

The CDR3 DNA reads as TGCGCCAGCAGCCACCTTTACAGGGGGCGTAGGGGCTACACCTTC. Translation: CASSHLYRGRRGYTF. This chain uses TRBV4-1 with TRBJ1-2; TRBD1 matches 9 bases. V trimming: 3 bases; J trimming: 8 bases; junction bases outside the gene matches: 10. This CDR3 is 15 amino acids long. From germline, CDR1 is MGHRA and CDR2 YSYEKL.

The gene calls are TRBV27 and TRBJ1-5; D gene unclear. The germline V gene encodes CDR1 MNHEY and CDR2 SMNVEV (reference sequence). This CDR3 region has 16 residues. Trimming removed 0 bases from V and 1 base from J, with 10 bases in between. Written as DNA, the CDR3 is TGTGCCAGCAGTTTATCTTCGGGTATGAGCAATCAGCCCCAGCATTTT. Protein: CASSLSSGMSNQPQHF.

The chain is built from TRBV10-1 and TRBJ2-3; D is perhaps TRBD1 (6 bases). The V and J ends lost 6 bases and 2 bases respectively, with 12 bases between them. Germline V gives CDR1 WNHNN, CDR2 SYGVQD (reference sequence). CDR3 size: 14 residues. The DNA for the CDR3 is TGCGCCAGCAGGGGGGCCCCCCACACAGATACGCAGTATTTT. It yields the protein CASRGAPHTDTQYF.

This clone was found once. This CDR3 is CASSPTSLNEQYF. The CDR3 DNA sequence: TGTGCCAGCAGCCCAACTAGTCTCAACGAGCAGTACTTC. V gene TRBV7-2 combines with J gene TRBJ2-7, with a possible D match to TRBD2 (5 bases). This CDR3 contains 13 residues. Germline-derived CDR1 and CDR2 are SGHTA and FQGNSA. The ends were cut back, 5 bases at V and 5 bases at J, with 13 bases in the middle.

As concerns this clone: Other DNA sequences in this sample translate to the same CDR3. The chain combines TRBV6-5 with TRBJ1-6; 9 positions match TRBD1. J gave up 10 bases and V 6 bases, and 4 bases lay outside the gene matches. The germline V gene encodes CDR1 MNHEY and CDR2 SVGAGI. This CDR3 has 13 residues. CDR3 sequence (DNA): TGTGCCAGCAGCCCGGACAGGGGATCACCCCTCCACTTT. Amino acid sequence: CASSPDRGSPLHF.

CDR3 sequence reads: CASRQWGGDNSPLHF. The CDR3 DNA reads TGTGCCAGCAGGCAATGGGGGGGGGATAATTCACCCCTCCACTTT. The chain links TRBV28 to TRBJ1-6; the D gene is possibly TRBD1 (5 bases). The germline gives CDR1 MDHEN, CDR2 SYDVKM. This CDR3 region has 15 residues. The V and J ends lost 6 bases and 5 bases respectively, with 14 bases between them. The whole variable domain, remainder taken from reference TRBV28 and TRBJ1-6, is DVKVTQSSRYLVKRTGEKVFLECVQDMDHENMFWYRQDPGLGLRLIYFSYDVKMKEKGDIPEGYSVSREKKERFSLILESASTNQTSMYLCASRQWGGDNSPLHFGNGTRLTVT.

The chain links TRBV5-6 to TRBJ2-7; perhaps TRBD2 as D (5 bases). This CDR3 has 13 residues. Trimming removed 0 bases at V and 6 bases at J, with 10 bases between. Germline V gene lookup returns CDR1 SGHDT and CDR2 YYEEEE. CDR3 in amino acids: CASSLGGSAEQYF. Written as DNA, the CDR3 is TGTGCCAGCAGCTTGGGAGGGTCGGCCGAGCAGTACTTC.

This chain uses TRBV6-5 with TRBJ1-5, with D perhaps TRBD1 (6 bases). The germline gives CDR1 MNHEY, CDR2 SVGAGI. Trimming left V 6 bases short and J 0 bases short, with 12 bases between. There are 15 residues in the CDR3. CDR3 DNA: TGTGCCAGCAGGCAGACAGGAGATAGCAATCAGCCCCAGCATTTT. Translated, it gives CASRQTGDSNQPQHF.

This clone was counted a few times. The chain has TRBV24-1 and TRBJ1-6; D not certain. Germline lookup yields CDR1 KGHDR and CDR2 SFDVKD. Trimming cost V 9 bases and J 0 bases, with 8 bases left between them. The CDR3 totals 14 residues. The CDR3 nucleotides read TGTGCCACCCCGTCGAGCTCCTATAATTCACCCCTCCACTTT. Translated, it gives CATPSSSYNSPLHF.

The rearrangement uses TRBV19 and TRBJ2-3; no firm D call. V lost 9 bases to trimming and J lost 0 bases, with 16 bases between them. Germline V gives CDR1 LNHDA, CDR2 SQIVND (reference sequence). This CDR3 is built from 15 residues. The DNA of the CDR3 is TGTGCCAGCATCGACGCGAGGCGGAGCACAGATACGCAGTATTTT. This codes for CASIDARRSTDTQYF.

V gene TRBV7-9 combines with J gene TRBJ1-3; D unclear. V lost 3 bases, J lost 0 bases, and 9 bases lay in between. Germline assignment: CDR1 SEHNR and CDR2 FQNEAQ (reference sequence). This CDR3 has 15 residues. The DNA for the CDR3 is TGTGCCAGCAGCTTCAGTCGGAGCTCTGGAAACACCATATATTTT. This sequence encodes CASSFSRSSGNTIYF.

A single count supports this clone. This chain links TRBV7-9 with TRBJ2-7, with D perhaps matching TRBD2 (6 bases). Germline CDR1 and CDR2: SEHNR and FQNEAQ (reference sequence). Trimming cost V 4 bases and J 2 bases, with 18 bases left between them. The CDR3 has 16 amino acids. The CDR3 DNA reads TGTGCCAGCAGCTCCCCGGGACTTCAAGGGACCTACGAGCAGTACTTC. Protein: CASSSPGLQGTYEQYF.

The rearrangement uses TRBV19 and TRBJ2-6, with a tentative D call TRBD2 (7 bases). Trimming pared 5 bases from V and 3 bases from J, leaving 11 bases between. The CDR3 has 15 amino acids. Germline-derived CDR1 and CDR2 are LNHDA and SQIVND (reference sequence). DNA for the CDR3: TGTGCCAGTAGTGGGGGGGGCCGTGGGGCCAACGTCCTGACTTTC. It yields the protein CASSGGGRGANVLTF.

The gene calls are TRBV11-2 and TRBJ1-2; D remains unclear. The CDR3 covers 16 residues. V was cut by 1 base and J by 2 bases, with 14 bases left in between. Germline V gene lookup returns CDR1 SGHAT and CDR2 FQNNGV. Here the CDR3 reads CASSLVPTPENYGYTF. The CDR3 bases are TGTGCCAGCAGCTTAGTGCCGACACCTGAGAACTATGGCTACACCTTC.

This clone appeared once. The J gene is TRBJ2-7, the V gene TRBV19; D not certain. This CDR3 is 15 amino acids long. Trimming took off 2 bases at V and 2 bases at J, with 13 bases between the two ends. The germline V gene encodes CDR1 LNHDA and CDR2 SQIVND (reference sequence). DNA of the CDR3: TGTGCCAGTAGTATATCCCCAGGATTTACCTACGAGCAGTACTTC. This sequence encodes CASSISPGFTYEQYF.

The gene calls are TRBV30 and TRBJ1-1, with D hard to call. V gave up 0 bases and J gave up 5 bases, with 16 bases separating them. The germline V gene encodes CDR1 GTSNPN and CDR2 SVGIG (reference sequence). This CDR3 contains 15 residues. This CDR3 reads CAWSVLGQPRTEAFF. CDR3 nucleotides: TGTGCCTGGAGTGTACTAGGGCAGCCAAGGACTGAAGCTTTCTTT.

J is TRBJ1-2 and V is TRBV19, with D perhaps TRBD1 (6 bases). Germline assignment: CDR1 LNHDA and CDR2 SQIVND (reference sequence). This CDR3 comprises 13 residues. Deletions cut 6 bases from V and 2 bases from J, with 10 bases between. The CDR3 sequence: CASSEGVNYGYTF. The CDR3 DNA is TGTGCCAGTAGCGAGGGGGTGAACTATGGCTACACCTTC.

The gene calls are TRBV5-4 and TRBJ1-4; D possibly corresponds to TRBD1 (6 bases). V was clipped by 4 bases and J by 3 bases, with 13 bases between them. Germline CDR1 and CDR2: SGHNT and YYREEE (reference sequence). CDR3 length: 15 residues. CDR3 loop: CASSVGGRSNEKLFF. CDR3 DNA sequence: TGTGCCAGCAGCGTGGGGGGGCGGTCTAATGAAAAACTGTTTTTT.

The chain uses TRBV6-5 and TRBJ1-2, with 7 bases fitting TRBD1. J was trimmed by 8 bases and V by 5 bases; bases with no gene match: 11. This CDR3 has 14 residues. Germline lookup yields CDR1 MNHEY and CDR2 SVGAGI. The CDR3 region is CASSPGQEGIGYTF. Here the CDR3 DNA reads TGTGCCAGCAGTCCAGGACAGGAGGGCATAGGCTACACCTTC.

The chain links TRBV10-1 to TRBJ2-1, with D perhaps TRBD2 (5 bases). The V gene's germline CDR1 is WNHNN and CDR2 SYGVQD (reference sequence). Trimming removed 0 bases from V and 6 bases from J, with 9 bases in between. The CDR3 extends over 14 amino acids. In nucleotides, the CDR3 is TGCGCCAGCAGTGAGTCTCGAGGGTCCAATGAGCAGTTCTTC. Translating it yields CASSESRGSNEQFF.

This CDR3 is CASRENYRATYEQYF. The CDR3 nucleotides read TGTGCCAGCAGGGAGAACTACAGGGCTACCTACGAGCAGTACTTC. This chain joins TRBV2 and TRBJ2-7; a weak D match, TRBD1 (6 bases). Trimming removed 6 bases at V and 2 bases at J, with 17 bases between. The length of the CDR3 is 15 residues. CDR1 SNHLY and CDR2 FYNNEI come from the germline V gene.

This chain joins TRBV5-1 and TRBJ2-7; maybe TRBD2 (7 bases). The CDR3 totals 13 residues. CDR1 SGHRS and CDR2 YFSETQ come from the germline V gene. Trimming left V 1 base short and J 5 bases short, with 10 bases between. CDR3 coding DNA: TGCGCCAGCAGCTTGCGCGGGGGCCACGAGCAGTACTTC. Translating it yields CASSLRGGHEQYF.

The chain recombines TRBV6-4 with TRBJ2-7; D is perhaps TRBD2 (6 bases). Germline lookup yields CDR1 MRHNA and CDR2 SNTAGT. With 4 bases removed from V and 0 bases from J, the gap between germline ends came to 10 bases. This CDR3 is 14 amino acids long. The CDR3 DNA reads TGTGCCAGCAGTGCTGGGGGGAGCTCCTACGAGCAGTACTTC. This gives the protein CASSAGGSSYEQYF.

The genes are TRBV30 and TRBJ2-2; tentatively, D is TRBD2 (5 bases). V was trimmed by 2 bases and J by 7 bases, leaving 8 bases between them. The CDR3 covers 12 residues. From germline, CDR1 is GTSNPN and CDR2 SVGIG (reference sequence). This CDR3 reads CAWSFGDGELFF. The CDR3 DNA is TGTGCCTGGAGTTTCGGGGACGGGGAGCTGTTTTTT.